This TCR beta chain was sequenced in a study of control samples from healthy donors and cancer patients. The CDR3 loop spans 16 amino acids. Trimming pared 2 bases from V and 6 bases from J, leaving 17 bases between. Per the germline V gene, CDR1 is SEHNR and CDR2 is FQNEAQ (reference sequence). The assay was immunoSEQ multiplex PCR, and TCRdb's table has in-frame clones only and misses some. The table records under 450,000 clones, 90% of them present only once. Specimen: PBMCs. The genes are TRBV7-9 and TRBJ2-1; D unresolved. The receptor comes from a middle-aged man with head and neck cancer. Written as DNA, the CDR3 is TGTGCCAGCAGCTTATTGGTGAGACATCCGGCCAATGAGCAGTTCTTC. Its protein is CASSLLVRHPANEQFF.